Shown below are 30 T cell receptor beta chains from a single sample sequenced in a study of vaccination and CD4 T cells after COVID-19. The treatment: roughly 10-day PBMC culture with coronavirus spike peptide pools or control peptides (ViraFEST assay). Oncomine TCR Beta short-read sequencing was applied to DNA from cultured CD4+ T cells. One entry per CDR3 protein results from TCRdb running MiXCR on the PCR reads. The sample includes 7,000 to 10,000 distinct CDR3 sequences, roughly 73% seen only once; the top ten take roughly 34%. These TCRs are of unknown antigen specificity. Sequencing was done on a sample of CD4+ T cells from blood, cultured in vitro. These receptor sequences come from a human donor who had recovered from COVID-19.

V and J are TRBV21-1 and TRBJ1-1; TRBD1, the table's D call, lacks a check against the DNA. TRBV21-1 is a pseudogene segment. This CDR3 region has 17 residues. In DNA, the CDR3 is TGTGCCAGCAGCAAAGAGTCCCCTGTTGGGGGGAGCACTGAAGCTTTCTTT. It translates to CASSKESPVGGSTEAFF.

The V and J genes are TRBV9 and TRBJ1-3; possibly TRBD1 for D (6 bases). This CDR3 spans 15 amino acids. Germline values: CDR1 SGDLS, CDR2 YYNGEE. Trimming took 0 bases from V and 4 from J, leaving 11 bases between them. The CDR3: CASSVGPGGGNTIYF. The CDR3 DNA sequence: TGTGCCAGCAGCGTAGGTCCGGGGGGCGGAAACACCATATATTTT.

The rearrangement joins TRBV20-1 to TRBJ2-5; no reliable D call. V was cut by 1 base and J by 5 bases, with 5 bases left in between. Per germline, CDR1 DFQATT and CDR2 SNEGSKA (reference sequence). The CDR3 is 11 amino acids. The CDR3 reads CSARGGETQYF. CDR3 coding DNA: TGCAGTGCTAGAGGTGGGGAGACCCAGTACTTC.

The chain carries TRBV18 and TRBJ1-2; TRBD1 matches at 8 bases. V was clipped by 6 bases and J by 4 bases; unmatched bases: 7. The germline gives CDR1 KGHSH, CDR2 LQKENI. The CDR3 runs to 14 residues. As DNA, the CDR3 is TGTGCCAGCTCTAGACAGGGGACGGGCTATGGCTACACCTTC. Amino acid sequence: CASSRQGTGYGYTF.

The chain uses TRBV2 and TRBJ1-5; D is perhaps TRBD1 (5 bases). Germline lookup yields CDR1 SNHLY and CDR2 FYNNEI. This CDR3 region has 16 residues. V was cut by 0 bases and J by 7 bases, with 16 bases left in between. The DNA of the CDR3 is TGTGCCAGCAGTGAAGCGGGAGGGGTCCTGGGGCAGCCCCAGCATTTT. It specifies CASSEAGGVLGQPQHF. Looking up the rest from reference TRBV2 and TRBJ1-5 gives the full variable domain: EPEVTQTPSHQVTQMGQEVILRCVPISNHLYFYWYRQILGQKVEFLVSFYNNEISEKSEIFDDQFSVERPDGSNFTLKIRSTKLEDSAMYFCASSEAGGVLGQPQHFGDGTRLSIL.

The V and J genes are TRBV20-1 and TRBJ1-2; no reliable D call. The CDR3 loop spans 13 amino acids. The germline gives CDR1 DFQATT, CDR2 SNEGSKA (reference sequence). Trimming removed 0 bases at V and 2 bases at J, with 7 bases between. The CDR3 DNA reads TGCAGTGCTAGAGATTCCGAAAACTATGGCTACACCTTC. This gives the protein CSARDSENYGYTF.

This chain links TRBV6-1 with TRBJ1-6; D uncertain. CDR1 is MNHNS, CDR2 SASEGT, per germline. CDR3 length equals 15 residues. V lost 3 bases to trimming and J lost 7 bases, with 13 bases between them. CDR3 DNA: TGTGCCAGCAGTGATGTGTCGCTTAGGAATTCACCCCTCCACTTT. It codes for CASSDVSLRNSPLHF.

The V and J genes are TRBV24-1 and TRBJ2-3, with 9 positions matching TRBD2. V shed 4 bases and J 2 bases; nucleotides not matched to a gene: 6. CDR3 length equals 16 residues. Germline lookup yields CDR1 KGHDR and CDR2 SFDVKD. The CDR3 protein is CATSELTSGSTDTQYF. The CDR3 DNA sequence: TGTGCCACCAGTGAGTTGACTAGCGGATCCACAGATACGCAGTATTTT.

The V gene is TRBV19, the J gene TRBJ1-5; the match to TRBD1 covers 7 bases. From germline, CDR1 is LNHDA and CDR2 SQIVND (reference sequence). V lost 8 bases to trimming and J lost 2 bases; unmatched junction nucleotides: 6. The CDR3 has 14 amino acids. CDR3 loop: CASGPGGGNQPQHF. The CDR3 DNA reads as TGTGCCAGTGGTCCAGGGGGAGGCAATCAGCCCCAGCATTTT.

This sequence joins TRBV20-1 and TRBJ1-1; TRBD1 aligns across 8 bases. Trimming at V came to 0 bases and at J to 5 bases, leaving 11 bases not matched to a gene. This CDR3 is built from 16 residues. Germline V gene data show CDR1 as DFQATT and CDR2 as SNEGSKA (reference sequence). As DNA, the CDR3 is TGCAGTGCTAGAGATAGCGCAGGGGGCGCTGGGACTGAAGCTTTCTTT. It yields the protein CSARDSAGGAGTEAFF.

This clonotype appeared a few times. The V and J genes are TRBV7-9 and TRBJ1-6; TRBD1 agrees at 8 bases. CDR3 size: 16 residues. Germline loops: CDR1 SEHNR, CDR2 FQNEAQ (reference sequence). Trimming removed 6 bases from V and 4 bases from J; junction bases left unmatched: 8. This CDR3 is CASSSLWTGYNSPLHF. CDR3 DNA sequence: TGTGCCAGCAGTTCTCTCTGGACAGGGTATAATTCACCCCTCCACTTT.

This chain connects TRBV12-3 or TRBV12-4 to TRBJ2-5; 8 bases map to TRBD1. The CDR3 covers 13 residues. Unmatched junction bases numbered 6, after V lost 7 bases and J lost 5 bases. The CDR3 region is CASTTTGVETQYF. CDR3 DNA: TGTGCCAGCACCACGACAGGGGTGGAGACCCAGTACTTC.

The J gene is TRBJ1-2, the V gene TRBV5-1; D not certain. V lost 0 bases, J lost 7 bases, and 16 bases lay in between. The length of the CDR3 is 15 residues. From germline, CDR1 is SGHRS and CDR2 YFSETQ. The CDR3 loop reads CASSLDTNGNLGYTF. The CDR3 nucleotides are TGCGCCAGCAGCTTGGACACGAATGGGAATCTTGGCTACACCTTC.

The chain is built from TRBV20-1 and TRBJ2-5; 15 bases are a match to TRBD2. The trim removed 5 bases at V and 2 bases at J, leaving 9 bases unmatched. From germline, CDR1 is DFQATT and CDR2 SNEGSKA (reference sequence). The CDR3 is 17 residues long. The CDR3 spells CSAVGGLAGGGQETQYF. For the CDR3, the DNA is TGCAGTGCTGTCGGGGGACTAGCGGGAGGAGGGCAAGAGACCCAGTACTTC.

The chain joins TRBV27 to TRBJ2-4; D remains unclear. With 4 bases removed from V and 2 bases from J, the gap between germline ends came to 9 bases. The CDR3 contains 14 residues. Germline V CDR1 and CDR2: MNHEY, SMNVEV (reference sequence). CDR3 residues: CASSYWGTKNIQYF. The CDR3, as DNA: TGTGCCAGCAGTTACTGGGGTACCAAAAACATTCAGTACTTC.

The chain employs TRBV19 and TRBJ2-4, with D hard to call. The CDR3 spans 14 residues. The germline V gene encodes CDR1 LNHDA and CDR2 SQIVND (reference sequence). V gave up 6 bases and J gave up 3 bases, with 12 bases separating them. The CDR3: CASRDSSDKNIQYF. The DNA for the CDR3 is TGTGCCAGTAGAGATTCCTCGGACAAAAACATTCAGTACTTC.

The chain recombines TRBV21-1 with TRBJ2-7; the D call in the table, TRBD2, was not verified against the DNA. TRBV21-1 is a recognized pseudogene. The CDR3 contains 16 residues. CDR3: CASSTFGDSGVYEQYF. The CDR3 DNA follows: TGTGCCAGCAGCACCTTTGGTGATAGCGGGGTCTACGAGCAGTACTTC.

The chain recombines TRBV24-1 with TRBJ2-2; no clear D gene. The V end lost 2 bases, the J end lost 6 bases, and 9 bases lay between the germline ends. Germline V gene sequence: CDR1 KGHDR, CDR2 SFDVKD. This CDR3 is built from 14 residues. The CDR3 region has the DNA TGTGCCACCAGTGATTACCCGGCTCCCGGGGAGCTGTTTTTT. Amino acids: CATSDYPAPGELFF.

This clonotype was counted only a few times. CDR3 sequence: CASSLNPGNSPLHF. In nucleotides, the CDR3 is TGTGCCAGCAGCTTAAATCCGGGAAATTCACCCCTCCACTTT. The V gene is TRBV7-2, the J gene TRBJ1-6, with D hard to call. Germline V CDR1 and CDR2: SGHTA, FQGNSA. Trimming took 2 bases from V and 7 from J, leaving 9 bases between them. The CDR3 spans 14 residues. The whole variable domain, filled in from reference TRBV7-2 and TRBJ1-6, reads GAGVSQSPSNKVTEKGKDVELRCDPISGHTALYWYRQSLGQGLEFLIYFQGNSAPDKSGLPSDRFSAERTGGSVSTLTIQRTQQEDSAVYLCASSLNPGNSPLHFGNGTRLTVT.

The rearrangement uses TRBV20-1 and TRBJ1-6; D perhaps matches TRBD1 (6 bases). From germline, CDR1 is DFQATT and CDR2 SNEGSKA (reference sequence). This CDR3 is built from 13 residues. With 0 bases removed from V and 7 bases from J, the gap between germline ends came to 7 bases. The CDR3 reads CSARDRGNSPLHF. CDR3 nucleotides: TGCAGTGCTAGAGACAGGGGAAATTCACCCCTCCACTTT.

This rearrangement joins TRBV28 to TRBJ1-1; no reliable D call. Germline V gene sequence: CDR1 MDHEN, CDR2 SYDVKM. The CDR3 is made up of 15 amino acids. V lost 5 bases and J lost 6, with 19 bases in between. Here the CDR3 DNA reads TGTGCCAGCAGTCCTGTAGGAGGAGGTCGGGCTGAAGCTTTCTTT. It is translated as CASSPVGGGRAEAFF.

The chain uses TRBV30 and TRBJ1-1; possible D gene TRBD1, 5 bases. Trimming removed 8 bases from V and 1 base from J, with 8 bases in between. This CDR3 region has 11 residues. Germline-derived CDR1 and CDR2 are GTSNPN and SVGIG (reference sequence). The CDR3 reads CAGDENTEAFF. CDR3 DNA sequence: TGTGCCGGGGACGAGAACACTGAAGCTTTCTTT.

This rearrangement joins TRBV5-4 to TRBJ2-1, with 12 bases fitting TRBD2. The CDR3 sequence is 14 residues long. Germline V lookup: CDR1 SGHNT, CDR2 YYREEE (reference sequence). The V and J ends lost 6 bases and 7 bases, in that order; junction bases with no gene match: 5. The CDR3 loop is CASTLAGGRNEQFF. CDR3 sequence (DNA): TGTGCCAGCACCCTAGCGGGGGGGCGGAATGAGCAGTTCTTC.

This chain uses TRBV28 with TRBJ1-1; no clear D gene. This CDR3 comprises 13 residues. V was pared by 9 bases and J by 1 base, with 12 bases between. The germline V gene encodes CDR1 MDHEN and CDR2 SYDVKM. CDR3 sequence: CARNFPGNTEAFF. CDR3 in DNA: TGTGCCAGGAATTTCCCAGGGAACACTGAAGCTTTCTTT.

This clonotype turned up a few times. This sequence joins TRBV25-1 and TRBJ1-6; 8 bases match TRBD1. This CDR3 is built from 16 residues. Germline trimming cut 5 bases from V and 3 bases from J; bases unmatched to any gene: 6. Germline V gene sequence: CDR1 MGHDK, CDR2 SYGVNS. CDR3 amino acids: CASSPTQGVYNSPLHF. As DNA, the CDR3 is TGTGCCAGCAGTCCTACACAGGGGGTCTATAATTCACCCCTCCACTTT.

This sequence joins TRBV7-2 and TRBJ2-3; no clear D gene. Germline CDR1 is SGHTA and CDR2 is FQGNSA. CDR3 length equals 15 residues. Trimming pared 2 bases from V and 4 bases from J, leaving 13 bases between. In DNA, the CDR3 is TGTGCCAGCAGCTTATCTTACAGACACCCAGATACGCAGTATTTT. Its translation is CASSLSYRHPDTQYF.

V gene TRBV6-1 combines with J gene TRBJ1-2, with D unclear. The length of the CDR3 is 13 residues. V was clipped by 3 bases and J by 0 bases, with 5 bases between them. Per the germline V gene, CDR1 is MNHNS and CDR2 is SASEGT. CDR3 region: CASSDSSNYGYTF. The CDR3 DNA reads as TGTGCCAGCAGTGACTCTTCTAACTATGGCTACACCTTC.

The chain carries TRBV28 and TRBJ1-2; no firm D call. Germline CDR1 MDHEN, CDR2 SYDVKM. Trimming took 3 bases from V and 1 from J, leaving 6 bases between them. The CDR3 contains 13 residues. The CDR3 DNA reads TGTGCCAGCAGTTTGGGCATTAACTATGGCTACACCTTC. Translating it yields CASSLGINYGYTF.

The V and J genes are TRBV6-2 or TRBV6-3 and TRBJ2-5; possible D gene TRBD2, 6 bases. The CDR3 totals 12 residues. Between the trimmed V and J ends, which lost 2 bases and 10 bases, there was a span of 11 bases. The V gene's germline CDR1 is MNHEY and CDR2 SVGEGT. CDR3 nucleotides: TGTGCCAGCAGTTACGGCGGGGCCAGCCAGTACTTC. It encodes CASSYGGASQYF.

This clonotype was counted between two and nine times. The chain uses TRBV28 and TRBJ2-7; the D is unclear. Germline CDR1 reads MDHEN; CDR2 reads SYDVKM. V lost 3 bases and J lost 7, with 13 bases in between. This CDR3 region has 13 residues. The CDR3 spells CASSFIGSGEQYF. CDR3 DNA sequence: TGTGCCAGCAGTTTTATCGGTAGTGGTGAGCAGTACTTC.